These 18 T cell receptor beta chains were all obtained from the same sample, sequenced in a study of T cell responses to AZD1222 COVID-19 vaccine. Libraries were prepared by immunoSEQ multiplex PCR; TCRdb keeps only in-frame clonotypes and omits some of them. Among about 140,000 clones listed, 80% to 95% were seen once. Material: peripheral blood, obtained on day 0 of AZD1222 vaccination. Receptors originate from an adult in good health.

The J gene is TRBJ2-1, the V gene TRBV13; D unresolved. This CDR3 spans 13 amino acids. Trimming pared 0 bases from V and 15 bases from J, leaving 15 bases between. Germline lookup yields CDR1 PRHDT and CDR2 FYEKMQ (reference sequence). CDR3 residues: CASSLGLPLGLFF. The CDR3 bases are TGTGCCAGCAGCTTAGGACTACCCCTAGGGCTGTTCTTC.

The chain joins TRBV11-2 to TRBJ1-1, with D uncertain. Per the germline V gene, CDR1 is SGHAT and CDR2 is FQNNGV. This CDR3 is built from 13 residues. Trimming took off 3 bases at V and 1 base at J, with 6 bases between the two ends. The CDR3 reads CASSFEENTEAFF. CDR3 in DNA: TGTGCCAGCAGCTTCGAGGAGAACACTGAAGCTTTCTTT.

The chain recombines TRBV10-3 with TRBJ1-2, with D perhaps TRBD1 (6 bases). V was clipped by 11 bases and J by 0 bases, with 28 bases between them. The length of the CDR3 is 18 residues. CDR1 and CDR2 (germline): ENHRY, SYGVKD. The CDR3 sequence: CAATGGAHPAETNYGYTF. The DNA of the CDR3 is TGTGCCGCAACGGGGGGCGCGCATCCAGCGGAAACTAACTATGGCTACACCTTC.

This chain joins TRBV6-1 and TRBJ2-7; 8 nucleotides align to TRBD1. V was pared by 4 bases and J by 5 bases, with 13 bases of the junction left unmatched. The length of the CDR3 is 16 residues. Germline CDR1 MNHNS, CDR2 SASEGT. The CDR3 region is CASSASGTDRVNEQYF. DNA for the CDR3: TGTGCCAGCAGTGCCTCGGGGACGGACAGGGTGAACGAGCAGTACTTC.

The rearrangement links TRBV5-1 to TRBJ1-2; 7 bases agree with TRBD1. Germline V gene lookup returns CDR1 SGHRS and CDR2 YFSETQ. Unmatched junction bases numbered 6, after V lost 0 bases and J lost 4 bases. This CDR3 comprises 15 residues. In DNA, the CDR3 is TGCGCCAGCAGCTTGGGCCCGGGACAGTTCTATGGCTACACCTTC. Encoded protein: CASSLGPGQFYGYTF.

The V call is TRBV10-1, the J call TRBJ2-3; 9 bases fit TRBD2. V lost 3 bases to trimming and J lost 3 bases; unmatched junction nucleotides: 7. CDR1 is WNHNN and CDR2 is SYGVQD in the germline V gene (reference sequence). The CDR3 has 16 amino acids. CDR3 DNA sequence: TGCGCCAGCAGTGATTTAGCGGGAGCGCGTACAGATACGCAGTATTTT. Translated, it gives CASSDLAGARTDTQYF.

This chain joins TRBV7-2 and TRBJ1-2; no definite D call. V lost 1 base and J 0 bases, leaving 9 bases between the germline ends. CDR3 length: 15 residues. In germline, CDR1 is SGHTA, CDR2 FQGNSA. The CDR3 spells CASSLGVRSNYGYTF. CDR3 nucleotides: TGTGCCAGCAGCTTAGGCGTCAGATCTAACTATGGCTACACCTTC.

The rearrangement links TRBV28 to TRBJ2-5; 7 bases match TRBD2. The CDR3 loop spans 19 amino acids. Germline lookup yields CDR1 MDHEN and CDR2 SYDVKM. Losses at the gene ends were 2 bases for V and 2 bases for J; bases not matched to a gene: 17. The CDR3 region has the DNA TGTGCCAGCAGTTTAGATTCTTTAGCTTGGGGGAGGGGTCAAGAGACCCAGTACTTC. As protein: CASSLDSLAWGRGQETQYF.

The rearrangement uses TRBV7-9 and TRBJ1-6; D is ambiguous. Trimming removed 5 bases at V and 7 bases at J, with 12 bases between. In germline, CDR1 is SEHNR, CDR2 FQNEAQ (reference sequence). The CDR3 contains 14 residues. The CDR3 reads CASSNTVTNSPLHF. CDR3 nucleotide sequence: TGTGCCAGCAGCAACACCGTAACGAATTCACCCCTCCACTTT.

The gene calls are TRBV7-3 and TRBJ2-5; weak D call: TRBD2 (6 bases). V was cut by 5 bases and J by 5 bases, with 12 bases left in between. The germline V gene encodes CDR1 SGHTA and CDR2 FQGTGA. CDR3 size: 13 residues. The CDR3 protein is CASSTGSLETQYF. The DNA for the CDR3 is TGTGCCAGCAGCACCGGGAGCCTGGAGACCCAGTACTTC.

The chain has TRBV5-1 and TRBJ2-7, with 7 bases matching TRBD1. V was pared by 5 bases and J by 0 bases, with 8 bases of the junction left unmatched. Germline CDR1 is SGHRS and CDR2 is YFSETQ. This CDR3 is built from 15 residues. In DNA form, the CDR3 reads TGCGCCAGCAGGGCCGGGACAGATAGCTCCTACGAGCAGTACTTC. It codes for CASRAGTDSSYEQYF.

The rearrangement uses TRBV28 and TRBJ1-2; D gene unclear. Germline values: CDR1 MDHEN, CDR2 SYDVKM. Between the trimmed V and J ends, which lost 5 bases and 3 bases, there was a span of 7 bases. The CDR3 consists of 12 residues. The CDR3 DNA reads as TGTGCCAGCAGTCCCCGGGACTATGGCTACACCTTC. As protein: CASSPRDYGYTF.

The rearrangement uses TRBV3-1 (or the pseudogene TRBV3-2) and TRBJ1-3; 9 nucleotides align to TRBD1. Germline CDR1 and CDR2: LGHDT and YNNKEL (reference sequence). CDR3 size: 14 residues. With 3 bases clipped from V and 4 bases from J, the junction kept 1 base outside the gene matches. The CDR3 region has the DNA TGTGCCAGCAGCCACGGGACAGGGGGAAACACCATATATTTT. Protein: CASSHGTGGNTIYF.

The chain combines TRBV29-1 with TRBJ1-5; D possibly corresponds to TRBD1 (5 bases). Germline CDR1 is SQVTM and CDR2 is ANQGSEA. This CDR3 is 17 amino acids long. V was shortened by 4 bases and J by 6 bases, with 25 bases between the two germline ends. The CDR3 sequence is CSVGVVREEAYGQPQHF. The DNA of the CDR3 is TGCAGCGTTGGAGTAGTCAGGGAAGAGGCGTATGGTCAGCCCCAGCATTTT.

The CDR3 DNA follows: TGTGCCAGCAGCCAAGATCCGGGCAGGGCGGACACTGAAGCTTTCTTT. Translating it yields CASSQDPGRADTEAFF. The chain has TRBV3-1 (or the pseudogene TRBV3-2) and TRBJ1-1, with a tentative D call TRBD1 (5 bases). This CDR3 spans 16 amino acids. Germline V gives CDR1 LGHDT, CDR2 YNNKEL (reference sequence). V was clipped by 0 bases and J by 3 bases, with 14 bases between them.

This clone was found once. The V gene is TRBV12-3 or TRBV12-4, the J gene TRBJ1-5; D ambiguous. With 2 bases removed from V and 8 bases from J, the gap between germline ends came to 7 bases. The CDR3 extends over 12 amino acids. CDR3 bases: TGTGCCAGCAGTTTAAGACGAGAGCCCCAGCATTTT. The encoded protein is CASSLRREPQHF.

CDR3 coding DNA: TGTGCCAGCAGCTTGAGTGAACTGGGGACAGGGGTGGAAAAACTGTTTTTT. It specifies CASSLSELGTGVEKLFF. This chain joins TRBV5-5 and TRBJ1-4, with 10 bases fitting TRBD1. Germline trimming cut 1 base from V and 8 bases from J; bases unmatched to any gene: 11. This CDR3 is built from 17 residues. The germline V gene encodes CDR1 SGHKS and CDR2 YYEKEE (reference sequence).

The chain couples TRBV5-1 to TRBJ2-3; 9 positions match TRBD2. The ends lost 4 bases at V and 6 bases at J; junction bases unmatched: 15. The CDR3 contains 17 residues. Per the germline V gene, CDR1 is SGHRS and CDR2 is YFSETQ. CDR3 loop: CASSPRSSGSYMDTQYF. In DNA form, the CDR3 reads TGCGCCAGCAGCCCCCGTAGTAGCGGGAGTTACATGGATACGCAGTATTTT.